This TCR beta chain was observed in a study of shared clonotypes between healthy human individuals. CDR3 length: 13 amino acids. The V end lost 6 bases, the J end lost 8 bases, and 16 bases lay between the germline ends. Germline V gene lookup returns CDR1 SNHLY and CDR2 FYNNEI. Clones were read by immunoSEQ multiplex PCR, and TCRdb kept only the in-frame ones, dropping some. Of about 590,000 clones in the sample, over 95% were seen once. The naive CD8 fraction comprised CD45RO-negative cells positively selected for CCR7 and excluded terminally differentiated effector memory CD45RA+ cells. The sample consisted of naive CD8+ T cells sorted from blood. The receptor comes from a woman between 25 and 40 years old in good health. This chain links TRBV2 with TRBJ1-2, with D possibly being TRBD1 (5 bases). This CDR3 reads CASRAGDSRGYTF. The CDR3 bases are TGTGCCAGCAGGGCCGGGGACTCGAGGGGCTACACCTTC.